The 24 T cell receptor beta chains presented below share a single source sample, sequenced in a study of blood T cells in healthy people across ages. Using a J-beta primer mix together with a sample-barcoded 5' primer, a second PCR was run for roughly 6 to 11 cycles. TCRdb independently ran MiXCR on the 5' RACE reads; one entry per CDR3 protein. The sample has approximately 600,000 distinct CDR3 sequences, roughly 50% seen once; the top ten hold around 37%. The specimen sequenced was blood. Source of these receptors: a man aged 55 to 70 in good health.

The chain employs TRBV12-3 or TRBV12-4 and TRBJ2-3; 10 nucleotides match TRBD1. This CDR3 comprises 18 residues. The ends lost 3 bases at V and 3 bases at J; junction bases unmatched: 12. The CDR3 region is CASSFGTGVPPDTDTQYF. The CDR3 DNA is TGTGCCAGCAGTTTTGGGACAGGGGTGCCCCCTGATACAGATACGCAGTATTTT.

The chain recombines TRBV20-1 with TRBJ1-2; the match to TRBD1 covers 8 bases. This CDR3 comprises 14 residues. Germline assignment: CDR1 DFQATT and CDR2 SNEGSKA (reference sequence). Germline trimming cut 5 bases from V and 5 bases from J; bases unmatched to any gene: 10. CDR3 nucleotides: TGCAGTGCTCGACGGACAGGGCTGCCGTATGGCTACACCTTC. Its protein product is CSARRTGLPYGYTF.

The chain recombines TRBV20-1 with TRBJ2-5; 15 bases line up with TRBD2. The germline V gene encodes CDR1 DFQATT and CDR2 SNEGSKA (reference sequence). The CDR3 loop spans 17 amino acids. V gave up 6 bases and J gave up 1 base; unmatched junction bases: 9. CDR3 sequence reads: CSALPGTSGGTQETQYF. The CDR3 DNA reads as TGCAGTGCCCTTCCCGGGACTAGCGGGGGGACCCAAGAGACCCAGTACTTC.

The CDR3 nucleotides are TGTGCCAGCGTCGAACGGGGCCGGAGCTCCTACAATGAGCAGTTCTTC. This codes for CASVERGRSSYNEQFF. The V gene is TRBV6-1, the J gene TRBJ2-1; D is possibly TRBD1 or TRBD2 (5 bases each). This CDR3 has 16 residues. The germline V gene encodes CDR1 MNHNS and CDR2 SASEGT. Trimming stripped 8 bases from V and 0 bases from J, with 17 bases between.

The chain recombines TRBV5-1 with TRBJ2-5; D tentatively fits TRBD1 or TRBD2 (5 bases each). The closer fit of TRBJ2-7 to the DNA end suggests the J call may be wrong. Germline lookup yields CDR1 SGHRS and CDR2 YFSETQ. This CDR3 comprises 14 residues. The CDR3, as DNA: TGCGCCAGCAGCTTGGAAGGGGAGAGCTACGAGCAGTACTTC. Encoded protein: CASSLEGESYEQYF.

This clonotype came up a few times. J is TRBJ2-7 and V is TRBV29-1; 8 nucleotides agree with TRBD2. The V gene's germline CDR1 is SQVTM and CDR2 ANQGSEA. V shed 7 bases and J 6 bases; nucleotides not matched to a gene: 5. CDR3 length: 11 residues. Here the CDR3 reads CSGAGGGEQYF. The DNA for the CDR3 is TGCAGCGGTGCGGGGGGCGGCGAGCAGTACTTC.

This chain's CDR3 is CASSSARGGGTDTQYF. DNA of the CDR3: TGTGCCAGCAGCTCAGCTCGGGGGGGCGGCACAGATACGCAGTATTTT. The rearrangement uses TRBV7-2 and TRBJ2-3; 8 bases line up with TRBD2. Germline V CDR1 and CDR2: SGHTA, FQGNSA. The CDR3 length is 16 residues. With 4 bases clipped from V and 1 base from J, the junction kept 7 bases outside the gene matches.

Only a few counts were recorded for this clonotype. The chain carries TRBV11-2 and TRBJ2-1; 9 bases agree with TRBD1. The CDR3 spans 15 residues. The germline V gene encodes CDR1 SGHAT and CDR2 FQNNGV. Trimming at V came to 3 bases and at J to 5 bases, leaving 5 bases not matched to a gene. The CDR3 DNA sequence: TGTGCCAGCAGCTTGGGGACAGGGAGGCACAATGAGCAGTTCTTC. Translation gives CASSLGTGRHNEQFF.

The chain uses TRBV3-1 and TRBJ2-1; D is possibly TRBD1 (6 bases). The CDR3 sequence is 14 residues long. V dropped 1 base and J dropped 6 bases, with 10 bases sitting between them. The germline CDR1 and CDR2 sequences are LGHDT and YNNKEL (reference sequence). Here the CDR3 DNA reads TGTGCCAGCAGCCAAGGTAGCAGGGGCAATGAGCAGTTCTTC. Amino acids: CASSQGSRGNEQFF.

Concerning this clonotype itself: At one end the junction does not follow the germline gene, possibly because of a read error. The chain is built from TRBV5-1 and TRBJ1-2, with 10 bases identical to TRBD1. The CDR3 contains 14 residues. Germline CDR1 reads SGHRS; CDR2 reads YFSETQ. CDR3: CASSPGDRGYGYTF. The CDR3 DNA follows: TGTGCCAGCAGCCCGGGGGACAGGGGTTATGGCTACACCTTC.

The CDR3 loop is CSANARVPRGEPQHF. The CDR3 DNA sequence: TGCAGTGCTAACGCGAGGGTCCCCCGAGGGGAGCCCCAGCATTTT. V and J are TRBV20-1 and TRBJ1-5, with D maybe TRBD1 (5 bases). CDR1 is DFQATT, CDR2 SNEGSKA, per germline (reference sequence). The V end was cut by 4 bases, the J end by 8 bases, with 21 bases between. The CDR3 runs 15 residues.

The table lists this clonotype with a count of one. As DNA, the CDR3 is TGCAGCGTTTATCTCGGGGTCAGTCAAGAGACCCAGTACTTC. Its protein product is CSVYLGVSQETQYF. The rearrangement links TRBV29-1 to TRBJ2-5, with D possibly being TRBD2 (5 bases). The germline CDR1 and CDR2 sequences are SQVTM and ANQGSEA. CDR3 length equals 14 residues. The V end was cut by 5 bases, the J end by 2 bases, with 15 bases between.

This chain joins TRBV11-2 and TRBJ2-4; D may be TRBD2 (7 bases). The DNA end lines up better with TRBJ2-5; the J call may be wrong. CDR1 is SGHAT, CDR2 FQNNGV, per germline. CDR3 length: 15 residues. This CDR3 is CASSLREGGGETQYF. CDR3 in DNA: TGTGCCAGCAGCTTGAGAGAAGGGGGGGGAGAGACCCAGTACTTC.

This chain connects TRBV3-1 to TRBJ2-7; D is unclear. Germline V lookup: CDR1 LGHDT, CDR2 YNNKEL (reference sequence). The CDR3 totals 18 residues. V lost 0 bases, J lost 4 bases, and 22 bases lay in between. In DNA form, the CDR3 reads TGTGCCAGCAGCCAAGATAAAAATCGAGGCTCTAACCAATACGAGCAGTACTTC. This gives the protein CASSQDKNRGSNQYEQYF.

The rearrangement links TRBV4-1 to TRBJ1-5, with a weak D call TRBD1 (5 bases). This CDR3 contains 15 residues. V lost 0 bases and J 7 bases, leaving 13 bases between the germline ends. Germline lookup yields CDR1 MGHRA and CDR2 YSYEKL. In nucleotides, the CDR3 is TGCGCCAGCAGCCAAGATGGGGACTCAAGGCAGCCCCAGCATTTT. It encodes CASSQDGDSRQPQHF.

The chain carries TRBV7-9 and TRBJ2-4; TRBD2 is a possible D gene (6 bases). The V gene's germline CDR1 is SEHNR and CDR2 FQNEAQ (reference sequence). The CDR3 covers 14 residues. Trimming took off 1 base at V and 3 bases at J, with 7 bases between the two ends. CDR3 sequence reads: CASSLGGVKNIQYF. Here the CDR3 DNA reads TGTGCCAGCAGCTTAGGGGGGGTCAAAAACATTCAGTACTTC.

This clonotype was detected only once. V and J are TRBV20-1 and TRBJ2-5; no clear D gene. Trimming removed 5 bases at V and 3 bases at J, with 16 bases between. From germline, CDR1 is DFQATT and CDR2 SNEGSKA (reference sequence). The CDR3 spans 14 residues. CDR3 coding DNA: TGCAGTGCTCGGACCCACCGTTGGAAAGAGACCCAGTACTTC. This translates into CSARTHRWKETQYF.

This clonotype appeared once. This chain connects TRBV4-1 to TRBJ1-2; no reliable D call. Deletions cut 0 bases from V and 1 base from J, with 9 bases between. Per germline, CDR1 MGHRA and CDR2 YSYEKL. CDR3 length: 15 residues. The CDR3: CASSQDSPRNYGYTF. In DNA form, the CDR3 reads TGCGCCAGCAGCCAAGACTCACCGCGTAACTATGGCTACACCTTC.

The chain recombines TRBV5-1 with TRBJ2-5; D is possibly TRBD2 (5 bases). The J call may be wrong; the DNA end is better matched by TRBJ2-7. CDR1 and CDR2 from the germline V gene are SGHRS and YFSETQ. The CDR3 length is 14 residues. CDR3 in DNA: TGCGCCAGCAGCTTGGTGTCGGGGTTCCACGAGCAGTACTTC. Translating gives CASSLVSGFHEQYF.

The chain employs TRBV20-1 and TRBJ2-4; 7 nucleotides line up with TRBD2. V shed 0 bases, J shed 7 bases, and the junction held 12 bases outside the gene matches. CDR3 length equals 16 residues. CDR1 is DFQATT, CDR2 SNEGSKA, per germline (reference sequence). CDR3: CSARDSSTSVQNIQYF. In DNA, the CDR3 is TGCAGTGCTAGAGACTCCTCAACTAGCGTTCAGAACATTCAGTACTTC.

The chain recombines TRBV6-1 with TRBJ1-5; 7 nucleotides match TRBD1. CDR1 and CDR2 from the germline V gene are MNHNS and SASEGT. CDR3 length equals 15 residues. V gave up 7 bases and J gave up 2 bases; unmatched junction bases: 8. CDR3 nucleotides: TGTGCCAGCATCAGGGGGAATATGGGCAATCAGCCCCAGCATTTT. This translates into CASIRGNMGNQPQHF.

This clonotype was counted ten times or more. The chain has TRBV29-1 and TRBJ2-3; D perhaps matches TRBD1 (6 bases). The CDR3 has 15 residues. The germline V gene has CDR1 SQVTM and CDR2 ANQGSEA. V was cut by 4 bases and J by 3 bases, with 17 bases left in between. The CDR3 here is CSVGKGVQGTDTQYF. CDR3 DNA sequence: TGCAGCGTTGGAAAAGGAGTTCAGGGGACAGATACGCAGTATTTT.

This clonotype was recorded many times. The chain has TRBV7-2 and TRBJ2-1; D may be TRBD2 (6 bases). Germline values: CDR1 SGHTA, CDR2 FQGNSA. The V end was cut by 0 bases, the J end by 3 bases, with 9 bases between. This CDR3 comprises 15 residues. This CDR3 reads CASSLAGGLYNEQFF. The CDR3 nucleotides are TGTGCCAGCAGCTTAGCGGGGGGACTCTACAATGAGCAGTTCTTC.

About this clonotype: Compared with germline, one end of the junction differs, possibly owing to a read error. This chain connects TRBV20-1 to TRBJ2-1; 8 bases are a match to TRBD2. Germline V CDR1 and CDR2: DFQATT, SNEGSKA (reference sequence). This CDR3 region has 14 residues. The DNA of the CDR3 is TGCAGTACTAGCCTGGCGGGGGGTGGAGATGAGCAGTTCTTC. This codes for CSTSLAGGGDEQFF.